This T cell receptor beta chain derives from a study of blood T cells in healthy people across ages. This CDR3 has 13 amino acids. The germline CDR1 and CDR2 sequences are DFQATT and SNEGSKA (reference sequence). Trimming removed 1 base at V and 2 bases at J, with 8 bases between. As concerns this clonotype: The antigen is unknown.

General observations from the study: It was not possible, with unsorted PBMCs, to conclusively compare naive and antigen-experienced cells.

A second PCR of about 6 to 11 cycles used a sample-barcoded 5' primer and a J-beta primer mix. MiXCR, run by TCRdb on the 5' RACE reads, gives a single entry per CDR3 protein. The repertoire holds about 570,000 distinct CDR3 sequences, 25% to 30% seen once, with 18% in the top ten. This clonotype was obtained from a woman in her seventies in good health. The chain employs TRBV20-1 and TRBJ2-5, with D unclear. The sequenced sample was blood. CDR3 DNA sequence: TGCAGTGCTAGAGTACCGGTACAAGAGACCCAGTACTTC. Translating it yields CSARVPVQETQYF.